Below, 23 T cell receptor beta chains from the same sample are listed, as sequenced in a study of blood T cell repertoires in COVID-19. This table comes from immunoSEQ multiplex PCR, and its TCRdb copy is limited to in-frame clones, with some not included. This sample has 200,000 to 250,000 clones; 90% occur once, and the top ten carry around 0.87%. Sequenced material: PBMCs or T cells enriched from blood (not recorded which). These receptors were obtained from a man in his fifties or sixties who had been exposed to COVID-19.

The CDR3 is CASSLTGVNSPLHF. The CDR3 nucleotides are TGTGCCAGCAGTCTGACAGGGGTTAATTCACCCCTCCACTTT. The chain combines TRBV27 with TRBJ1-6, with 8 bases that match TRBD1. The CDR3 extends over 14 amino acids. V shed 5 bases, J shed 6 bases, and the junction held 3 bases outside the gene matches. CDR1 is MNHEY and CDR2 is SMNVEV in the germline V gene (reference sequence).

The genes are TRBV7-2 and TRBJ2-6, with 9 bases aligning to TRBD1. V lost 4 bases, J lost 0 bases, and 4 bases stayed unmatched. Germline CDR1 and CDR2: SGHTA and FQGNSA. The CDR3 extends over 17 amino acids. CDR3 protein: CASSWGQGNSGANVLTF. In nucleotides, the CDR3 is TGTGCCAGCAGCTGGGGACAGGGTAACTCTGGGGCCAACGTCCTGACTTTC.

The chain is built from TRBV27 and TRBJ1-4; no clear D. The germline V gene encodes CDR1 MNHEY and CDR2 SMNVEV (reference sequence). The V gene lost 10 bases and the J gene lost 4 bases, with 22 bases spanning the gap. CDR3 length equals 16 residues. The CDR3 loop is CATRRSVAGDNEKLFF. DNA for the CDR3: TGTGCCACCAGGCGGTCCGTAGCTGGAGATAATGAAAAACTGTTTTTT. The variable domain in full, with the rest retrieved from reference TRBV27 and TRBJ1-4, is EAQVTQNPRYLITVTGKKLTVTCSQNMNHEYMSWYRQDPGLGLRQIYYSMNVEVTDKGDVPEGYKVSRKEKRNFPLILESPSPNQTSLYFCATRRSVAGDNEKLFFGSGTQLSVL.

This CDR3 is CASSLGGEVNTEAFF. DNA for the CDR3: TGTGCCAGCAGCTTAGGGGGGGAGGTGAACACTGAAGCTTTCTTT. The chain is built from TRBV7-2 and TRBJ1-1; possibly TRBD1 for D (5 bases). The CDR3 is 15 residues long. The germline CDR1 and CDR2 sequences are SGHTA and FQGNSA. V lost 1 base to trimming and J lost 0 bases, with 9 bases between them.

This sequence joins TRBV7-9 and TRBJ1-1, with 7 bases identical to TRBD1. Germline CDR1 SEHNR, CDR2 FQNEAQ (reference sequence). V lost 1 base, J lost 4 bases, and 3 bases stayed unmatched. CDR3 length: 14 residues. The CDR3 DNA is TGTGCCAGCAGCTTAGAGACAGGGTCCACTGAAGCTTTCTTT. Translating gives CASSLETGSTEAFF.

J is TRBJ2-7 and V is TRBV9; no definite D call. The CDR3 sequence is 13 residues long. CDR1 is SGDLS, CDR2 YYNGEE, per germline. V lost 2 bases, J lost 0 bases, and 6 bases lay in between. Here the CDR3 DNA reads TGTGCCAGCAGCGTCGGCGGCTCCTACGAGCAGTACTTC. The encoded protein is CASSVGGSYEQYF.

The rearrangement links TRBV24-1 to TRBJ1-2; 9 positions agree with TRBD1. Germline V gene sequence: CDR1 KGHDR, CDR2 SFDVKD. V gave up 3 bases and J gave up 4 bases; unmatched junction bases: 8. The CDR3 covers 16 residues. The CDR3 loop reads CATSDPRTGEVYGYTF. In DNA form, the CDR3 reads TGTGCCACCAGTGATCCTAGGACAGGGGAGGTCTATGGCTACACCTTC.

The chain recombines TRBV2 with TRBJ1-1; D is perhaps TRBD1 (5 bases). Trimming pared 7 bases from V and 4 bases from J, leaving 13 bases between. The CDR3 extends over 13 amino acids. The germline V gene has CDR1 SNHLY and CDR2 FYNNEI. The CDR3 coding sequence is TGTGCCAGCACCGAAGGGGTTGGCACTGAAGCTTTCTTT. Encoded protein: CASTEGVGTEAFF.

The CDR3 loop is CASSLDQFNSPLHF. CDR3 coding DNA: TGTGCCAGCAGCTTAGACCAATTTAATTCACCCCTCCACTTT. The V gene is TRBV11-3, the J gene TRBJ1-6; no clear D gene. Between the trimmed V and J ends, which lost 0 bases and 6 bases, there was a span of 6 bases. This CDR3 is 14 amino acids long. The germline CDR1 and CDR2 sequences are SGHNT and YENEEA. Full variable domain (outside the CDR3, taken from reference TRBV11-3 and TRBJ1-6): EAGVVQSPRYKIIEKKQPVAFWCNPISGHNTLYWYLQNLGQGPELLIRYENEEAVDDSQLPKDRFSAERLKGVDSTLKIQPAELGDSAVYLCASSLDQFNSPLHFGNGTRLTVT.

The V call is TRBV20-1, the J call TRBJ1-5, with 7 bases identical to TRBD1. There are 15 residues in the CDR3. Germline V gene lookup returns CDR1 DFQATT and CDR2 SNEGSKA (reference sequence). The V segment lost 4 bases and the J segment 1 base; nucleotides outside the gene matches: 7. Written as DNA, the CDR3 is TGCAGTGCTACTGACAGGGTACTAAGCAATCAGCCCCAGCATTTT. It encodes CSATDRVLSNQPQHF.

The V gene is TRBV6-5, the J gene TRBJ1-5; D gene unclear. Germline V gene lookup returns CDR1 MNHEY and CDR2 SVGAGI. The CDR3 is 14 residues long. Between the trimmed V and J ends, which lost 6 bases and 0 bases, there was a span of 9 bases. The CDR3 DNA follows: TGTGCCAGCAGCGACACCTATAGCAATCAGCCCCAGCATTTT. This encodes CASSDTYSNQPQHF.

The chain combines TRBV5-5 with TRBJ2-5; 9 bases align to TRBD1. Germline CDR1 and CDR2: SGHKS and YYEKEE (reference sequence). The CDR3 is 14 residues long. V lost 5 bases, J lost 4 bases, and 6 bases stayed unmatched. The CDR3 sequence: CASSPGQGGETQYF. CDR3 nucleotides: TGTGCCAGCAGTCCGGGACAGGGTGGAGAGACCCAGTACTTC.

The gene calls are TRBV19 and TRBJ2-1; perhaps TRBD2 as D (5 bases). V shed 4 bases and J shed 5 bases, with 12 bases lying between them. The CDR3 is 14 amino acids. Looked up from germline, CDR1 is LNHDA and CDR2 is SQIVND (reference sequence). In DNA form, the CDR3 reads TGTGCCAGTAGTAGCGGGTTATTTCACAATGAGCAGTTCTTC. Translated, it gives CASSSGLFHNEQFF.

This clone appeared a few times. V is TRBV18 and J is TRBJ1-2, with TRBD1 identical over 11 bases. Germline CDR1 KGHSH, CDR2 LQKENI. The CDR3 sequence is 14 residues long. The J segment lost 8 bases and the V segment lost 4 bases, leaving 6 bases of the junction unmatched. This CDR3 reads CASSRGQGEEGYTF. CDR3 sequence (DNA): TGTGCCAGCTCACGGGGACAGGGGGAAGAGGGCTACACCTTC.

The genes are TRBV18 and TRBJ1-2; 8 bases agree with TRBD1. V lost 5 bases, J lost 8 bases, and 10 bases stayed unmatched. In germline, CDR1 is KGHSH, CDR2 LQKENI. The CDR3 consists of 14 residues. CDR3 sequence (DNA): TGTGCCAGCTCATCGGGACAGGATTTTTTAGGCTACACCTTC. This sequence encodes CASSSGQDFLGYTF.

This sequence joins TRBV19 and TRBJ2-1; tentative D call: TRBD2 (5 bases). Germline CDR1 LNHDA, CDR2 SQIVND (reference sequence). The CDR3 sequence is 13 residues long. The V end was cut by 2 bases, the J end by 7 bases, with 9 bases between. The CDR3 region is CASSISGSNEQFF. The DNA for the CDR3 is TGTGCCAGTAGTATATCGGGATCTAATGAGCAGTTCTTC.

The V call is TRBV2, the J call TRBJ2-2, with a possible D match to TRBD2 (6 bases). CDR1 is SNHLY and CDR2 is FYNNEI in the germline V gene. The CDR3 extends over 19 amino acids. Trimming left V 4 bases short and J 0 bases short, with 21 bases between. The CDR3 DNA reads TGTGCCAGCAGTGCGTGGGAGGACCTTGAAACGGCGAACACCGGGGAGCTGTTTTTT. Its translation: CASSAWEDLETANTGELFF.

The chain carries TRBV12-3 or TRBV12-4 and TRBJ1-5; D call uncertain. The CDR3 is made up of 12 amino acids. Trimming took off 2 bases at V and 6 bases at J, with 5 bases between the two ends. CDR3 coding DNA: TGTGCCAGCAGTTTAAGTAGTCAGCCCCAGCATTTT. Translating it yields CASSLSSQPQHF.

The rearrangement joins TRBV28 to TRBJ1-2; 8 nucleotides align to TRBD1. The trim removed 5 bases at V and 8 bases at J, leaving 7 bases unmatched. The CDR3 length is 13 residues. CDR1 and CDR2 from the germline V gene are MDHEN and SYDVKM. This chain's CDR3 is CASSQGTGMGYTF. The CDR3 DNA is TGTGCCAGCAGTCAAGGGACAGGCATGGGCTACACCTTC.

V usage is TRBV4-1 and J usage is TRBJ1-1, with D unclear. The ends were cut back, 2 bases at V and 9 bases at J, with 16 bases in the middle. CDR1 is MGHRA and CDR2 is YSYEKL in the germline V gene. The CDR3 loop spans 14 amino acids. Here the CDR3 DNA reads TGCGCCAGCAGCCAATCCGCGGTGAGGGTAAAAGCTTTCTTT. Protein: CASSQSAVRVKAFF.

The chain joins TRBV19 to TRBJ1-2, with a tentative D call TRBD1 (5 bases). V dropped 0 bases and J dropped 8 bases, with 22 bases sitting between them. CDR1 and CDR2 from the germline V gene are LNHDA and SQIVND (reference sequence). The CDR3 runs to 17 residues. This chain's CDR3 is CASSIDLVFQGLRGYTF. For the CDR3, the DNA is TGTGCCAGTAGTATAGACCTCGTTTTCCAGGGCCTACGAGGCTACACCTTC.

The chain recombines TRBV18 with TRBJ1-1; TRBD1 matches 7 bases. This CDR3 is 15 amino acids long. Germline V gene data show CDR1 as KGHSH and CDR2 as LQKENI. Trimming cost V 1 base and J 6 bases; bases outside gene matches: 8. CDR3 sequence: CASSPRTGESAEAFF. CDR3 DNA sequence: TGTGCCAGCTCACCACGTACAGGGGAGAGCGCTGAAGCTTTCTTT.

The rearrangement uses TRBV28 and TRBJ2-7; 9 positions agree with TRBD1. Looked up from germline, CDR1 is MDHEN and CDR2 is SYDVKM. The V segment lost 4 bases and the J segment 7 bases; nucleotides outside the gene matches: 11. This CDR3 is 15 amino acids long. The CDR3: CASSSTGQGWGEQYV. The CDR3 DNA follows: TGTGCCAGCAGTTCAACGGGACAGGGCTGGGGGGAGCAGTACGTC.